The 11 T cell receptor beta chains given below trace back to one sample, sequenced in a study of blood T cell repertoires in COVID-19. Generated by immunoSEQ multiplex PCR, the TCRdb table keeps only in-frame clones and is missing some. The table lists under 250,000 clones, over 80% of them singletons. Sequencing was carried out using PBMCs or T cells enriched from blood (not recorded which). These TCRs come from a young woman who had been exposed to COVID-19.

J is TRBJ2-6 and V is TRBV2, with 8 bases matching TRBD1. The V and J ends lost 4 bases and 4 bases, in that order; junction bases with no gene match: 3. The CDR3 spans 15 residues. Germline lookup yields CDR1 SNHLY and CDR2 FYNNEI. The CDR3 sequence is CASSGQGSGANVLTF. The CDR3 region has the DNA TGTGCCAGCAGTGGACAGGGGTCCGGGGCCAACGTCCTGACTTTC.

The gene calls are TRBV5-1 and TRBJ2-1, with TRBD2 matching 12 bases. Germline CDR1 reads SGHRS; CDR2 reads YFSETQ. Trimming removed 4 bases from V and 5 bases from J; junction bases left unmatched: 7. There are 16 residues in the CDR3. CDR3 residues: CASSALAGGTDNEQFF. In DNA, the CDR3 is TGCGCCAGCAGCGCCCTAGCGGGAGGGACAGACAATGAGCAGTTCTTC.

The chain has TRBV5-1 and TRBJ2-3; D is perhaps TRBD2 (6 bases). Deletions cut 0 bases from V and 3 bases from J, with 17 bases between. The germline gives CDR1 SGHRS, CDR2 YFSETQ. This CDR3 contains 17 residues. CDR3 sequence (DNA): TGCGCCAGCAGCTTGGTCGGTAGCGGACTCCCTACAGATACGCAGTATTTT. Its protein is CASSLVGSGLPTDTQYF.

This clone was seen a single time. The chain combines TRBV5-1 with TRBJ2-5, with 10 bases lining up with TRBD1. The V gene's germline CDR1 is SGHRS and CDR2 YFSETQ. The CDR3 spans 15 residues. The junction had 3 bases not matched to a gene; V was cut back by 0 bases and J by 4 bases. The CDR3 region has the DNA TGCGCCAGCAGCTTGGCCGGGACAGGGGTAGAGACCCAGTACTTC. This codes for CASSLAGTGVETQYF.

V usage is TRBV6-5 and J usage is TRBJ1-2, with a weak D call TRBD1 (6 bases). V lost 4 bases, J lost 3 bases, and 15 bases lay in between. The CDR3 consists of 15 residues. Looked up from germline, CDR1 is MNHEY and CDR2 is SVGAGI. This chain's CDR3 is CASSSQGNAHYGYTF. The CDR3 nucleotides read TGTGCCAGCAGTTCACAGGGAAACGCGCACTATGGCTACACCTTC.

The chain uses TRBV12-3 or TRBV12-4 and TRBJ1-1; D remains ambiguous. The CDR3 consists of 13 residues. The germline V and J ends were trimmed by 6 bases and 1 base, with 9 bases remaining between them. The DNA for the CDR3 is TGTGCCAGCAGCCACAGCAGGAACACTGAAGCTTTCTTT. This sequence encodes CASSHSRNTEAFF.

The rearrangement joins TRBV14 to TRBJ2-1; 7 bases fit TRBD2. V shed 1 base and J 4 bases; nucleotides not matched to a gene: 4. The germline gives CDR1 SGHDN, CDR2 FVKESK. CDR3 size: 15 residues. The CDR3 DNA sequence: TGTGCCAGCAGCCAAGGCGCGCGGGAGTACAATGAGCAGTTCTTC. Its protein is CASSQGAREYNEQFF.

The chain has TRBV5-1 and TRBJ1-1; D might be TRBD1 (6 bases). CDR1 is SGHRS, CDR2 YFSETQ, per germline. The CDR3 runs to 14 residues. Trimming stripped 4 bases from V and 5 bases from J, with 15 bases between. CDR3: CASSLALTGTEAFF. CDR3 nucleotides: TGCGCCAGCAGCCTTGCCCTCACAGGGACTGAAGCTTTCTTT.

The chain employs TRBV18 and TRBJ2-1; no firm D call. The CDR3 length is 12 residues. The V and J ends lost 2 bases and 5 bases respectively, with 4 bases between them. Germline values: CDR1 KGHSH, CDR2 LQKENI. CDR3 bases: TGTGCCAGCTCACCAACAGACAATGAGCAGTTCTTC. Translation gives CASSPTDNEQFF. Using reference TRBV18 and TRBJ2-1 for the parts outside the CDR3, the full variable domain is NAGVMQNPRHLVRRRGQEARLRCSPMKGHSHVYWYRQLPEEGLKFMVYLQKENIIDESGMPKERFSAEFPKEGPSILRIQQVVRGDSAAYFCASSPTDNEQFFGPGTRLTVL.

The J gene is TRBJ1-2, the V gene TRBV9; the D is unclear. Germline lookup yields CDR1 SGDLS and CDR2 YYNGEE. V was pared by 0 bases and J by 0 bases, with 3 bases between. The CDR3 is 13 residues long. The CDR3 region is CASSVDTNYGYTF. The CDR3, as DNA: TGTGCCAGCAGCGTAGACACTAACTATGGCTACACCTTC.

The J gene is TRBJ1-1, the V gene TRBV9, with 7 bases matching TRBD1. The CDR3 runs to 17 residues. Germline values: CDR1 SGDLS, CDR2 YYNGEE. J was trimmed by 1 base and V by 0 bases; bases with no gene match: 9. The DNA for the CDR3 is TGTGCCAGCAGCGTAGCGGTAGGGACAGCCCCGAACACTGAAGCTTTCTTT. It specifies CASSVAVGTAPNTEAFF.